The sequence of this T cell receptor beta chain was determined in a study of T-cell memory formation after mild COVID-19. Study results and caveats: Clones that shrank (day 15 to 85) were balanced CD4/CD8, whereas later expanders leaned CD4+.

The authors produced TCR alpha and TCR beta cDNA libraries with sample barcodes and UMIs by 5'RACE using constant-segment primers. Each CDR3 protein gets one entry after TCRdb re-called the 5' RACE reads with MiXCR. The sample consists of around 140,000 distinct CDR3 sequences, 20% to 25% of them appearing once. The V gene lost 2 bases and the J gene lost 4 bases, with 10 bases spanning the gap. Germline V gene data show CDR1 as SNHLY and CDR2 as FYNNEI. The CDR3 length is 14 residues. As concerns this clonotype: Its antigen is still unknown.

Source material: PBMCs or a T cell subset sorted from them (not recorded which). This receptor was taken from an adult woman who had mild COVID-19 (a few samples of this study predate the infection). Cell type and time point are not known. The gene calls are TRBV2 and TRBJ2-3; D is ambiguous. The CDR3 here is CASSETAVPDTQYF. In nucleotides, the CDR3 is TGTGCCAGCAGTGAAACAGCCGTGCCAGATACGCAGTATTTT.